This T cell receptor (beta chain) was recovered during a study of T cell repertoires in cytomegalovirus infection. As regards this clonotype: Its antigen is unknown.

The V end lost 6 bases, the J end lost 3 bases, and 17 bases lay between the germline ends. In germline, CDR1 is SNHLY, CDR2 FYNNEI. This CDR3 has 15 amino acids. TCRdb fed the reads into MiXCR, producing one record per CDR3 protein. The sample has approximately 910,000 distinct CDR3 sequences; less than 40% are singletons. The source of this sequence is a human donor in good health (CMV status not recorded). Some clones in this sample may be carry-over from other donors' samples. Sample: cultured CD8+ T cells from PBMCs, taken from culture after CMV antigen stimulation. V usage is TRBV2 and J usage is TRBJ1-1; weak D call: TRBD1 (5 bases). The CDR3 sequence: CASRDPYRGDTEAFF. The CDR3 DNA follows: TGTGCCAGCAGAGATCCCTATCGGGGGGACACTGAAGCTTTCTTT.